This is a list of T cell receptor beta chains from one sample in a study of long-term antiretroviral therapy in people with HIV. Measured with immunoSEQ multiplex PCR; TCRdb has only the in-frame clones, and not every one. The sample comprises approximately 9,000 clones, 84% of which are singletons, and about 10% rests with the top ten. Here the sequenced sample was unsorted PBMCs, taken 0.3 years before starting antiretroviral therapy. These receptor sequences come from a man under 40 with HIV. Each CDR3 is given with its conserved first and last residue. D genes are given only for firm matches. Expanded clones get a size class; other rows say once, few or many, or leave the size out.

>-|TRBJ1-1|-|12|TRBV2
TGTGCCAGCAGCTCCAATGGGGTGAGGGCTTTCTTT
CASSSNGVRAFF
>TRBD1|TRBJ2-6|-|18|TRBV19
TGTGCCAGTTGGGCGGTAGAGGGGGCGGAATCTGGGGCCAACGTCCTGACTTTC
CASWAVEGAESGANVLTF
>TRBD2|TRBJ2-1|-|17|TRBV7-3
TGTGCCAGCAGCTCCACCGGGAGCGGGGAGATCTACAATGAGCAGTTCTTC
CASSSTGSGEIYNEQFF
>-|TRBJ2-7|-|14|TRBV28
TGTGCCAGCAGTTCCCTTGGACAAACCTACGAGCAGTACTTC
CASSSLGQTYEQYF
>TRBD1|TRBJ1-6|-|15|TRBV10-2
TGCGCCAGCAGGACAGGGAGCTCCTATAATTCACCCCTCCACTTT
CASRTGSSYNSPLHF
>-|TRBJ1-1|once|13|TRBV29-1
TGCAGCGTTGAAGGACAGACGAACACTGAAGCTTTCTTT
CSVEGQTNTEAFF
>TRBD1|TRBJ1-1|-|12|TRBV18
TGTGCCAGCTCCCTTGGGACAGGTGAAGCTTTCTTT
CASSLGTGEAFF
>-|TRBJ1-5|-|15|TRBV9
TGTGCCAGCAGCGTAGGAGGAGAAAGCAATCAGCCCCAGCATTTT
CASSVGGESNQPQHF
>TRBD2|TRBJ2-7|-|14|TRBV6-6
TGTGCCAGCACCCAGATGGGGGGGTTCTACGAGCAGTACTTC
CASTQMGGFYEQYF
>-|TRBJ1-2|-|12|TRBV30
TGTGCCTGGAAATCCGGGTACTATGGCTACACCTTC
CAWKSGYYGYTF
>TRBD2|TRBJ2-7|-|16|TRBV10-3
TGTGCCATCAGTGAGTCTACTAGCGGGCTTTTTTCCGAGCAGTACTTC
CAISESTSGLFSEQYF
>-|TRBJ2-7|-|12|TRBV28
TGTGCCAGCAACGTTCGTGGCTACGAGCAGTACTTC
CASNVRGYEQYF
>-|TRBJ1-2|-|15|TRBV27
TGTGCCAGCAGTTCTACCCCCGGTGTCAGCTATGGCTACACCTTC
CASSSTPGVSYGYTF
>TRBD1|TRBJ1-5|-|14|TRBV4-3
TGCGCCAGCAGCCAAGACAGGGGGAATCAGCCCCAGCATTTT
CASSQDRGNQPQHF
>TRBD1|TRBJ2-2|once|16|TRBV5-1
TGCGCCAGCAGCTTGGCCGGGACAGGGATCACCGGGGAGCTGTTTTTT
CASSLAGTGITGELFF
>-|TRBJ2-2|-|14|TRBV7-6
TGTGCCAGCAGCTTAGAAGAACACACCGGGGAGCTGTTTTTT
CASSLEEHTGELFF
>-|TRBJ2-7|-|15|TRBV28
TGTGCCAGCAGTTTATACTCGGCGAGCTCCTACGAGCAGTACTTC
CASSLYSASSYEQYF
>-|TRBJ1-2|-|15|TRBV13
TGTGCCAGCAGCCAGCGTCATGACACCGCATCTGGCTACACCTTC
CASSQRHDTASGYTF
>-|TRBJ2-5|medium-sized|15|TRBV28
TGTGCCAGCAGTTTAATGGGTTACAACGAAGAGACCCAGTACTTC
CASSLMGYNEETQYF
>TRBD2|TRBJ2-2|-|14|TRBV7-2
TGTGCCAGAGCCGGGACTAGCGGCACCGGGGAGCTGTTTTTT
CARAGTSGTGELFF
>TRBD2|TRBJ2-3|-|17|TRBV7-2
TGTGCCAGCAGCTCAATAGGCACTAGCGGGAGAACAGATACGCAGTATTTT
CASSSIGTSGRTDTQYF
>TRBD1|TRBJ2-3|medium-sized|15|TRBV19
TGTGCCAGTAAGGGGACAGGAATTAGCACAGATACGCAGTATTTT
CASKGTGISTDTQYF
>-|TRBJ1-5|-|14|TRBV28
TGTGCCAGCAGTTTAGCCGGGAGCAATCAGCCCCAGCATTTT
CASSLAGSNQPQHF
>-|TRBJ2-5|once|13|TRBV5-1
TGCGCCAGCAGCGCCACAGGGCAAGAGACCCAGTACTTC
CASSATGQETQYF
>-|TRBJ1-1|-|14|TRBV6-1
TGTGCCAGCAATTTGGGGGGAGGAGAGGCTGAAGCTTTCTTT
CASNLGGGEAEAFF
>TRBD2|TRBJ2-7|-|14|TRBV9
TGTGCCAGCAGCGTAGGAACTAGCGGATACGAGCAGTACTTC
CASSVGTSGYEQYF
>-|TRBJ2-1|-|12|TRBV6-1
TGTGCCAGCAGTGAAGTAGGGAATGAGCAGTTCTTC
CASSEVGNEQFF
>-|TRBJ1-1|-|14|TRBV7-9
TGTGCCAGCAGCTTAAGGCAGGGGAACACTGAAGCTTTCTTT
CASSLRQGNTEAFF
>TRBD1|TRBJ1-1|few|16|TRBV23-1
TGCGCCAGCAGTCAATCCCGGGGACAGATGAACACTGAAGCTTTCTTT
CASSQSRGQMNTEAFF
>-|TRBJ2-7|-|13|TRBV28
TGTGCCAGCAGTCCTCCCGCCTCCTACGAGCAGTACTTC
CASSPPASYEQYF
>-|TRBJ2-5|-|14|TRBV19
TGTGCCAGTAGTATCTCCCCCGGTTGGTTGGCCCAGTACTTC
CASSISPGWLAQYF
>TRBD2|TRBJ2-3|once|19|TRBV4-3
TGCGCCAGCAGCCAAGAGAGGATACCGGGACTAGCGGGAGGAGATACGCAGTATTTT
CASSQERIPGLAGGDTQYF
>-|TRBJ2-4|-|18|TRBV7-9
TGTGCCAGCAGCTTAGGGGATCTTCGGGGGCCAACCAAAAACATTCAGTACTTC
CASSLGDLRGPTKNIQYF
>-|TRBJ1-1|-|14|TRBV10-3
TGTGCCATCAGTGAGACAGGGTCAGAGACTGAAGCTTTCTTT
CAISETGSETEAFF
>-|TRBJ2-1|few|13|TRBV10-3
TGTGCCATCCGGTCAGACCTCTACAATGAGCAGTTCTTC
CAIRSDLYNEQFF
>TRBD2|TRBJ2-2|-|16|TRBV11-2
TGTGCCAGCAGCTTAGGGCGGGAGGGCCTCACCGGGGAGCTGTTTTTT
CASSLGREGLTGELFF
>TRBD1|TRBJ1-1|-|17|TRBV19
TGTGCCACCAGGCGGGGGACAGGTCAAATTCGGAACACTGAAGCTTTCTTT
CATRRGTGQIRNTEAFF
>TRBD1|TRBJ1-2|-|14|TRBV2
TGTGCCAGCAGTGGAGGGGGACAGGTAATCAGCTACACCTTC
CASSGGGQVISYTF
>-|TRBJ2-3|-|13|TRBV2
TGTGCCTCAAGGGGGGAGCGCACAGATACGCAGTATTTT
CASRGERTDTQYF
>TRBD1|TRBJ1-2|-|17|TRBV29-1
TGCAGCGTTGAAGATGAACTTCCAGGGGGCATAAACTATGGCTACACCTTC
CSVEDELPGGINYGYTF
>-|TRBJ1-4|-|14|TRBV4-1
TGCGCCAGCAGCCGCGCGGGACCTAATGAAAAACTGTTTTTT
CASSRAGPNEKLFF
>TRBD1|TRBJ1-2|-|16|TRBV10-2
TGCGCCAGCAGTCCGGGACAGGGCCCACACCGGTATGGCTACACCTTC
CASSPGQGPHRYGYTF
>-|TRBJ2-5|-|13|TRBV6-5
TGTGCCAGCAGCCCGAGACAGTGGGAGACCCAGTACTTC
CASSPRQWETQYF
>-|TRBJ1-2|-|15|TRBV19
TGTGCCAGTAGTACCGACACCCTTAACGGCTATGGCTACACCTTC
CASSTDTLNGYGYTF
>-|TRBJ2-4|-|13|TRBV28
TGTGCCAGCAGTTTATATCAAGGTAACATTCAGTACTTC
CASSLYQGNIQYF
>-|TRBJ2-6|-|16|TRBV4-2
TGTGCCAGCAGCCAAGACAAAAACTCTGGGGCCAACGTCCTGACTTTC
CASSQDKNSGANVLTF
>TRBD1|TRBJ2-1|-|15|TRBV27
TGTGCCAGCAGTCGAGAGGGACAGGACTACAATGAGCAGTTCTTC
CASSREGQDYNEQFF
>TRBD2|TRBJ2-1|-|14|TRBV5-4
TGTGCCAGCAGCTTGGGGACTAGGATAAATGAGCAGTTCTTC
CASSLGTRINEQFF
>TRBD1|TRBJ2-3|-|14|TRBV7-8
TGTGCCAGCAGCTTTGGCACAGGGGCAGATACGCAGTATTTT
CASSFGTGADTQYF
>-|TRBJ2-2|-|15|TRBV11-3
TGTGCCAGCAGCTCCGGGACCCGAGTCACCGGGGAGCTGTTTTTT
CASSSGTRVTGELFF
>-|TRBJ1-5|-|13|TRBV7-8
TGTGCCAGCAGCCTTCGAGTCAATCAGCCCCAGCATTTT
CASSLRVNQPQHF
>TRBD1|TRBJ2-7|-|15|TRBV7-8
TGTGCCAGCAGCCCACCGGTGGGACAGAACTACGAGCAGTACTTC
CASSPPVGQNYEQYF
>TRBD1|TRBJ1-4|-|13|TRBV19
TGTGCCAGTAGTCCCAGGGGGGATGAAAAACTGTTTTTT
CASSPRGDEKLFF